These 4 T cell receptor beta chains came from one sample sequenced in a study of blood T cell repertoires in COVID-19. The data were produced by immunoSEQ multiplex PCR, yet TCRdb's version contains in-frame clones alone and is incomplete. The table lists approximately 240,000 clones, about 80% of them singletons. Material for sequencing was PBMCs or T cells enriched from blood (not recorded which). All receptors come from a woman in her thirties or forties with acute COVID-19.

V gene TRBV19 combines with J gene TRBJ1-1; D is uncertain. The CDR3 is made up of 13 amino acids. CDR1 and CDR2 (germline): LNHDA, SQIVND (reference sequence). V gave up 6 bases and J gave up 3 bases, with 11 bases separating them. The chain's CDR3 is CASSDRQDTEAFF. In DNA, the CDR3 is TGTGCCAGTAGCGACCGGCAGGACACTGAAGCTTTCTTT.

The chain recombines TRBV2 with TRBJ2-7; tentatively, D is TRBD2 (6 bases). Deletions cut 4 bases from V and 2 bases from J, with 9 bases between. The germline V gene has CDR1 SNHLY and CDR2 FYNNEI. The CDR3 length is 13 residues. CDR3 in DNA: TGTGCCAGCAGTGCGGGAGCTGCCTACGAGCAGTACTTC. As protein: CASSAGAAYEQYF.

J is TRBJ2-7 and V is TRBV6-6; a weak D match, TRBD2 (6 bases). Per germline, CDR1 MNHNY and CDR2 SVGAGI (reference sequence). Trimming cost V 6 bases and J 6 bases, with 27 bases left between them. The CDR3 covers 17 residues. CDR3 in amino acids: CASSRTNTDGGGGEQYF. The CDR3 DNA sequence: TGTGCCAGCAGCCGAACTAATACAGACGGTGGGGGAGGCGAGCAGTACTTC.

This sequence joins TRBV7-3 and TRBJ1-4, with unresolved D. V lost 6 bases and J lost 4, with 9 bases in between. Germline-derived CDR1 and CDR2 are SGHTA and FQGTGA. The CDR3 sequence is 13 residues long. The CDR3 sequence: CASSLGDNEKLFF. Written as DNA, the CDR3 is TGTGCCAGCAGTCTCGGGGATAATGAAAAACTGTTTTTT.